A selection of T cell receptor beta chains follows, all from one sample in a study of shared clonotypes between healthy human individuals. Generated by immunoSEQ multiplex PCR, the TCRdb table keeps only in-frame clones and is missing some. Of 1,100,000 or so clones listed, about 80% are singletons. What was sequenced was memory CD4+ T cells from PBMCs. These receptors came from a man between 18 and 29 years old in good health. Some clones in this sample may be carry-over from other donors' samples. CDR3s leave out the opening cysteine and the closing phenylalanine or tryptophan.

v_call	j_call	cdr3_aa
TRBV9	TRBJ2-3	ASSAVGDTQY
TRBV7-9	TRBJ2-5	ASSLRGTSGFQETQY
TRBV5-1	TRBJ2-7	ASSFFPGNPYEQY
TRBV5-5	TRBJ2-5	ASSLDRGRQETQY
TRBV28	TRBJ2-5	ASSSVGPGRTQY
TRBV15	TRBJ1-3	ATSRDQLVNTIY
TRBV7-8	TRBJ1-1	ASSLVAANTEAF
TRBV28	TRBJ2-5	ASSLAGNQETQY
TRBV7-2	TRBJ2-3	ASSSGGWTDTQY
TRBV30	TRBJ2-5	AWSWSRFGQETQY
TRBV10-3	TRBJ2-3	AISETSGRSTDTQY
TRBV30	TRBJ1-6	AWSLGQGINSPLH
TRBV28	TRBJ2-5	ASSRVTGAFQETQY
TRBV4-2	TRBJ1-4	ASSQDSEKLF
TRBV7-2	TRBJ2-7	ASSFGLAGAQQY
TRBV19	TRBJ2-3	ASAWGASPTDTQY
TRBV7-2	TRBJ2-7	ASSWRQGPYEQY
TRBV7-8	TRBJ2-3	ASSRSGSGTDTQY
TRBV6-5	TRBJ1-6	ASRRGANNSPLH
TRBV18	TRBJ2-6	ASLNSGANVLT
TRBV10-3	TRBJ2-1	AISSSGPLSGSYNEQF
TRBV5-5	TRBJ2-7	ASSLGATTTYEQY
TRBV11-2	TRBJ2-1	ASSRTSVVYNEQF
TRBV6-1	TRBJ1-4	ASQNPPSGNEKLF
TRBV28	TRBJ2-5	ASSRGVTAQETQY
TRBV5-1	TRBJ2-7	ASSLDGGRGEQY
TRBV29-1	TRBJ1-4	SVDRQGEKLF
TRBV29-1	TRBJ1-1	SVGLLQDTEAF
TRBV4-1	TRBJ2-3	ASSQDDRVTDTQY
TRBV5-1	TRBJ1-1	ASSLYGWDRGREGTEAF
TRBV29-1	TRBJ2-3	SVDGTGNTDTQY
TRBV23-1	TRBJ2-4	ASSSLPQY
TRBV7-3	TRBJ2-3	ASSLGVAGGRDTQY
TRBV11-2	TRBJ2-7	ASSLGGRVSSYEQY
TRBV29-1	TRBJ2-1	SGAQGQGSYNEQF